These T cell receptor beta chains were read from a single sample in a study of blood T cell repertoires in COVID-19. Generated by immunoSEQ multiplex PCR, the TCRdb table keeps only in-frame clones and is missing some. Among about 95,000 clones listed, roughly 90% were seen once. What was sequenced was peripheral blood. The receptors here all came from a man in his 60s with COVID-19, enrolled during active disease. CDR3s include the opening cysteine and the closing phenylalanine or tryptophan. The order of the fields is V gene, J gene, clone size, D gene, CDR3 DNA, CDR3 protein. The D gene is left open where the match is weak. Clone size is given for some rows only: seen once, a few or many times, or a class if the clone is expanded.

TRBV5-1	TRBJ1-2	-	TRBD1	TGCGCCAGCAGCTTAGGGACAGGGGGCTTAAATGGCTACACCTTC	CASSLGTGGLNGYTF
TRBV7-9	TRBJ1-2	-	-	TGTGCCAGCAGCTCTCTGACAGGCCCTAACTATGGCTACACCTTC	CASSSLTGPNYGYTF
TRBV29-1	TRBJ1-1	-	-	TGCAGCGCACAGGGAGTGGGCCTCGGCACTGAAGCTTTCTTT	CSAQGVGLGTEAFF
TRBV5-5	TRBJ2-2	-	TRBD2	TGTGCCAGCAGCTTGTCTCGTCTAGCGGAGAACACCGGGGAGCTGTTTTTT	CASSLSRLAENTGELFF
TRBV30	TRBJ1-1	-	TRBD1	TGTGCCTGGAGACCCGACAGGGGCACTGAAGCTTTCTTT	CAWRPDRGTEAFF
TRBV6-6	TRBJ2-7	many	-	TGTGCCAGCAGTTTAAAGGGGGATTCCTACGAGCAGTACTTC	CASSLKGDSYEQYF
TRBV6-2/TRBV6-3	TRBJ2-7	-	-	TGTGCCAGCAGTTATCGCGGACTATTATGGTACGAGCAGTACTTC	CASSYRGLLWYEQYF
TRBV7-9	TRBJ2-7	-	TRBD2	TGTGCCAGCAGCTCGGGACTAGCGGGAGAATTAGGGACGCAGTACTTC	CASSSGLAGELGTQYF
TRBV3-1/TRBV3-2	TRBJ2-1	-	-	TGTGCCAGCAGCCCCTCCGAGGGTCGGAGCTACAATGAGCAGTTCTTC	CASSPSEGRSYNEQFF
TRBV19	TRBJ1-6	-	TRBD1	TGTGCCAGTAGTTTGCCGGGACAGGGGAATTCACCCCTCCACTTT	CASSLPGQGNSPLHF
TRBV4-1	TRBJ1-2	-	-	TGCGCCAGCAGCCAAGAGTTCAGGATCTATGGCTACACCTTC	CASSQEFRIYGYTF
TRBV5-1	TRBJ1-6	-	TRBD1	TGCGCCAGCAGCTTGGGGACAGGGGTAGTTAGTTCACCCCTCCACTTT	CASSLGTGVVSSPLHF
TRBV7-9	TRBJ2-5	-	-	TGTGCCAGCAGCTTGAACAGAGAGCAAGAGACCCAGTACTTC	CASSLNREQETQYF
TRBV12-3/TRBV12-4	TRBJ2-1	-	-	TGTGCCAGCACCCGACGGGATGAGCAGTTCTTC	CASTRRDEQFF
TRBV15	TRBJ2-3	-	-	TGTGCCACCAGCAGCCGCGGTACAGATACGCAGTATTTT	CATSSRGTDTQYF
TRBV12-5	TRBJ2-1	-	-	TGTGCTAGTGGTTCTGGAGCGGTGAGCTCCTACAATGAGCAGTTCTTC	CASGSGAVSSYNEQFF
TRBV19	TRBJ2-1	-	TRBD2	TGTGCCAGTAGTATATCCCAACTCGGGGCTAGCGGGAGCTTCTACAATGAGCAGTTCTTC	CASSISQLGASGSFYNEQFF
TRBV27	TRBJ1-1	-	TRBD1	TGTGCCAGCAGTTTGACAGGGTTGGAGCACACTGAAGCTTTCTTT	CASSLTGLEHTEAFF
TRBV19	TRBJ1-2	-	-	TGTGCCAGTAGTATTTCAGGGTCGACCGGCTACACCTTC	CASSISGSTGYTF
TRBV7-9	TRBJ2-7	-	-	TGTGCCAGCAGCCCAGCGTACTACGAGCAGTACTTC	CASSPAYYEQYF
TRBV27	TRBJ2-1	-	TRBD2	TGTGCCAGCAGTTTATCGAGAGCTAGCGGGAGGGGCAATGAGCAGTTCTTC	CASSLSRASGRGNEQFF
TRBV7-8	TRBJ2-7	once	-	TGTGCCAGCAGTTTTGGACAGAGGTTAGCCTACGAGCAGTACTTC	CASSFGQRLAYEQYF
TRBV5-1	TRBJ2-1	-	TRBD2	TGCGCCAGCAGCTTGGAGGCTAGCGGGACCTACAATGAGCAGTTCTTC	CASSLEASGTYNEQFF
TRBV7-6	TRBJ1-5	-	TRBD1	TGTGCCAGCAGCTTATGGGACAGGGGTGAAAAACAGCCCCAGCATTTT	CASSLWDRGEKQPQHF
TRBV18	TRBJ1-1	once	TRBD1	TGTGCCAGCTCCCGACAGGGGATGGGCACTGAAGCTTTCTTT	CASSRQGMGTEAFF
TRBV2	TRBJ2-6	-	-	TGTGCCAGCAGTGAGAGGGCAGGTTGGCTCTCTGGGGCCAACGTCCTGACTTTC	CASSERAGWLSGANVLTF
TRBV6-5	TRBJ2-7	once	-	TGTGCCAGCAGTATGGGACTGGCCATCGGCGAGCAGTACTTC	CASSMGLAIGEQYF
TRBV2	TRBJ1-2	-	TRBD1	TGTGCCAGCAGTGATGTGGACAGGAGCTCCTATGGCTACACCTTC	CASSDVDRSSYGYTF
TRBV29-1	TRBJ2-7	-	TRBD1	TGCAGCGTCCGGGACAGCTACTACGAGCAGTACTTC	CSVRDSYYEQYF
TRBV12-3/TRBV12-4	TRBJ2-1	-	-	TGTGCCAGCAGTTCAGCTTGGGGGGTTGAGCAGTTCTTC	CASSSAWGVEQFF
TRBV19	TRBJ2-7	-	-	TGTGCCAGTAGTACCGACAAACCCTACGAGCAGTACTTC	CASSTDKPYEQYF
TRBV19	TRBJ1-3	-	-	TGTGCCAGTAGCCCCAATGACGGAGGACGTGGAAACACCATATATTTT	CASSPNDGGRGNTIYF
TRBV19	TRBJ2-2	-	TRBD2	TGTGCCAGTAGTAGCGGGAGGGCCGGCACCGGGGAGCTGTTTTTT	CASSSGRAGTGELFF
TRBV5-4	TRBJ1-2	-	-	TGTGCCAGCAGCTTAGATGTAAGAGGAGCTGGCGGCTACACCTTC	CASSLDVRGAGGYTF
TRBV2	TRBJ2-2	-	-	TGTGCCAGCAGTGAACTCGCGGGAAATGCCGGGGAGCTGTTTTTT	CASSELAGNAGELFF
TRBV19	TRBJ1-1	once	-	TGTGCCAGTAGTCTTGGACTGGAGAGGACTGAAGCTTTCTTT	CASSLGLERTEAFF
TRBV30	TRBJ1-2	-	-	TGTGCCTGGAGTAGAATAGGACAAAATTATGGCTACACCTTC	CAWSRIGQNYGYTF
TRBV28	TRBJ1-3	-	-	TGTGCCAGCAGTCCAAGGGAAGGGGCTGGAAACACCATATATTTT	CASSPREGAGNTIYF
TRBV5-1	TRBJ2-7	-	TRBD1	TGCGCCAGCAGGGCCTTGACAGGGCAAACCTACGAGCAGTACTTC	CASRALTGQTYEQYF
TRBV6-2/TRBV6-3	TRBJ2-7	-	-	TGTGCCAGCAGTTACGGGGAGAGCTACGAGCAGTACTTC	CASSYGESYEQYF
TRBV3-1/TRBV3-2	TRBJ1-1	-	-	TGTGCCAGCAGCCAAGAACAGGGTGAAGCTTTCTTT	CASSQEQGEAFF
TRBV5-1	TRBJ2-5	-	-	TGCGCCAGCAGCTTGGGGACTCGGATGGAGACCCAGTACTTC	CASSLGTRMETQYF
TRBV29-1	TRBJ1-2	-	-	TGCAGCGTTGGGACAGCTAACTATGGCTACACCTTC	CSVGTANYGYTF
TRBV2	TRBJ2-7	-	-	TGTGCCAGCAACAGGGCCCCCGAGCAGTACTTC	CASNRAPEQYF
TRBV30	TRBJ1-6	-	TRBD1	TGTGCCTGGACCTTACAGGGGGCCGAAAATTCACCCCTCCACTTT	CAWTLQGAENSPLHF
TRBV19	TRBJ2-5	-	TRBD1	TGTGCCAGTAGTGTACAGGGGGGAGAGACCCAGTACTTC	CASSVQGGETQYF
TRBV12-3/TRBV12-4	TRBJ1-2	-	-	TGTGCCAGTATCCCCCGGGATTCCGATGGCTACACCTTC	CASIPRDSDGYTF
TRBV7-9	TRBJ2-5	-	-	TGTGCCAGCAGCCGACTGAGTCAAGAGACCCAGTACTTC	CASSRLSQETQYF
TRBV2	TRBJ1-2	-	TRBD1	TGTGCCGCGGGACAGGGGAATGGCTACACCTTC	CAAGQGNGYTF
TRBV6-1	TRBJ2-7	-	TRBD1	TGTGCCAGCAGTGAATATCCCGGGACAGGGGTAGAGCAGTACTTC	CASSEYPGTGVEQYF
TRBV5-8	TRBJ2-3	once	-	TGTGCCAGCAGCTTGGCGGAGGGCACTAGCACAGATACGCAGTATTTT	CASSLAEGTSTDTQYF
TRBV18	TRBJ1-1	-	-	TGTGCCAGCTCACCACGATTCGGCACTGAAGCTTTCTTT	CASSPRFGTEAFF
TRBV30	TRBJ2-7	-	TRBD2	TGTGCCTGGAGTGCGCTGGGACTAGGGGTGCAGTACTTC	CAWSALGLGVQYF
TRBV3-1/TRBV3-2	TRBJ1-1	-	TRBD1	TGTGCCAGCAGAGGGGACAGGGGGAGCACTGAAGCTTTCTTT	CASRGDRGSTEAFF
TRBV28	TRBJ1-5	-	-	TGTGCCAGCAGACGAACAGGGATGAGGACCAATCAGCCCCAGCATTTT	CASRRTGMRTNQPQHF
TRBV27	TRBJ1-6	-	TRBD1	TGTGCCAGCATCGTAGCGGGACAGTTTAATTCACCCCTCCACTTT	CASIVAGQFNSPLHF
TRBV19	TRBJ2-1	-	TRBD2	TGTGCCACCGAACGGGGGACTAGCGGGAGGGCTGCCAATGAGCAGTTCTTC	CATERGTSGRAANEQFF